This section outlines one TCR beta chain sequence together with its context. This CDR3 is built from 15 residues. Germline loops: CDR1 MNHNS, CDR2 SASEGT. The V and J ends lost 1 base and 0 bases respectively, with 7 bases between them. The data belong to a study of glioma-infiltrating T cells after dendritic cell vaccination. Study details: Treatment, given 2003 to 2012, was autologous tumor lysate-pulsed dendritic cell vaccination.

Input was approximately 2 ug genomic DNA, or all available if less. Amplification used 60 V beta primers and 13 J beta primers. Profiling relied on immunoSEQ multiplex PCR, and the TCRdb table lists in-frame clones only, not all of them. This table has about 82,000 clones, 70% to 90% appearing once. Before vaccination, two weeks after the third vaccination, and at progression, PBMC were collected. The chain has TRBV6-1 and TRBJ1-3; unclear D gene. The material was blood, obtained before dendritic cell vaccination. The source is a human donor with glioblastoma. This CDR3 is CASSEGGFSGNTIYF. For the CDR3, the DNA is TGTGCCAGCAGTGAAGGAGGGTTCTCTGGAAACACCATATATTTT.